The next 6 T cell receptor beta chains were all read from a single sample in a study of long-term antiretroviral therapy in people with HIV. The assay used was immunoSEQ (version v3.0), run at survey level. TCRdb keeps only in-frame clones here, not all; method: immunoSEQ multiplex PCR. This sample has more than 30,000 clones; 70% to 80% occur once, and the top ten carry roughly 3.2%. This sample comprised unsorted PBMCs, obtained 1.9 years after starting antiretroviral therapy. Every receptor here comes from a man between 18 and 29 years old with HIV.

The rearrangement joins TRBV7-9 to TRBJ2-1, with D maybe TRBD1 (5 bases). The V gene lost 5 bases and the J gene lost 3 bases, with 14 bases spanning the gap. CDR1 and CDR2 from the germline V gene are SEHNR and FQNEAQ (reference sequence). The CDR3 is 15 amino acids. CDR3 bases: TGTGCCAGCAGCCAGGACAATTGGGACTACAATGAGCAGTTCTTC. Residues: CASSQDNWDYNEQFF.

The chain joins TRBV11-2 to TRBJ1-5; D call uncertain. The CDR3 has 14 residues. Trimming stripped 2 bases from V and 3 bases from J, with 8 bases between. The germline gives CDR1 SGHAT, CDR2 FQNNGV. CDR3 sequence: CASSLQDHNQPQHF. DNA of the CDR3: TGTGCCAGCAGCTTACAGGACCACAATCAGCCCCAGCATTTT. Based on the CDR3 plus reference TRBV11-2 and TRBJ1-5, the full variable domain is EAGVAQSPRYKIIEKRQSVAFWCNPISGHATLYWYQQILGQGPKLLIQFQNNGVVDDSQLPKDRFSAERLKGVDSTLKIQPAKLEDSAVYLCASSLQDHNQPQHFGDGTRLSIL.

The V gene is TRBV6-5, the J gene TRBJ1-4; a possible D gene is TRBD1 (5 bases). Germline V gene sequence: CDR1 MNHEY, CDR2 SVGAGI. V was cut by 5 bases and J by 7 bases, with 17 bases left in between. This CDR3 is built from 15 residues. CDR3 sequence: CASSRETAHIEKLFF. The CDR3 nucleotides read TGTGCCAGCAGTAGAGAGACAGCTCATATTGAAAAACTGTTTTTT.

The genes are TRBV6-5 and TRBJ1-2; possibly TRBD1 for D (5 bases). Germline loops: CDR1 MNHEY, CDR2 SVGAGI. The CDR3 runs to 13 residues. The V gene lost 1 base and the J gene lost 9 bases, with 12 bases spanning the gap. As DNA, the CDR3 is TGTGCCAGCAGTTACTATGGGGCTTGGAGCTACACCTTC. This encodes CASSYYGAWSYTF.

This chain links TRBV5-8 with TRBJ1-6; TRBD1 might be the D (5 bases). Trimming pared 3 bases from V and 8 bases from J, leaving 9 bases between. The CDR3 extends over 13 amino acids. The germline V gene encodes CDR1 SGHTS and CDR2 YDEGEE. The CDR3 here is CASSSGGYSPLHF. Written as DNA, the CDR3 is TGTGCCAGCAGCTCCGGGGGGTATTCACCCCTCCACTTT.

This chain connects TRBV5-1 to TRBJ1-2; D is ambiguous. The V gene's germline CDR1 is SGHRS and CDR2 YFSETQ. This CDR3 is 13 amino acids long. V shed 0 bases and J shed 9 bases, with 12 bases lying between them. This CDR3 is CASSLEPPQSYTF. The CDR3 DNA reads TGCGCCAGCAGCTTGGAACCCCCTCAGAGCTACACCTTC. Drawing the rest from reference TRBV5-1 and TRBJ1-2, the complete variable domain is KAGVTQTPRYLIKTRGQQVTLSCSPISGHRSVSWYQQTPGQGLQFLFEYFSETQRNKGNFPGRFSGRQFSNSRSEMNVSTLELGDSALYLCASSLEPPQSYTFGSGTRLTVV.